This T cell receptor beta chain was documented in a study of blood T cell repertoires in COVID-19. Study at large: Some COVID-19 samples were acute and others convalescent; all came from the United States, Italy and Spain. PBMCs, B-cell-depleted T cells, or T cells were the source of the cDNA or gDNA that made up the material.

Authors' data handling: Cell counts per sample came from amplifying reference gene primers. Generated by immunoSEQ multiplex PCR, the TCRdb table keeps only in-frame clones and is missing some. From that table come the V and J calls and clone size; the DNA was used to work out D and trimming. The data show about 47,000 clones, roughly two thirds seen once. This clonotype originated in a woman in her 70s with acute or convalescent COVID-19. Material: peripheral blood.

CDR3 nucleotide sequence: TGTGCCAGCAGTTACTACGACAGGGAGAATGAAAAACTGTTTTTT. Protein product: CASSYYDRENEKLFF. This sequence joins TRBV6-5 and TRBJ1-4, with TRBD1 matching over 7 bases. The CDR3 totals 15 residues. Germline V CDR1 and CDR2: MNHEY, SVGAGI. Trimming cost V 1 base and J 5 bases; bases outside gene matches: 4.